The following is a T cell receptor beta chain sequence with its context. Trimming removed 2 bases at V and 0 bases at J, with 17 bases between. The germline gives CDR1 LNHDA, CDR2 SQIVND (reference sequence). CDR3 size: 18 residues. The data derive from a study of blood T cell repertoires in COVID-19. Assay: immunoSEQ multiplex PCR; the TCRdb copy retains only in-frame clones and omits some. The sample yields about 380,000 clones, around nine tenths seen once. This TCR derives from a young woman who had recovered from COVID-19. Specimen: PBMCs or T cells enriched from blood (not recorded which). The chain couples TRBV19 to TRBJ2-4; no reliable D call. CDR3 loop: CASSISRSGSTAKNIQYF. CDR3 DNA sequence: TGTGCCAGTAGTATATCCCGATCAGGATCTACAGCCAAAAACATTCAGTACTTC. The full variable domain, with the rest looked up from reference TRBV19 and TRBJ2-4, is DGGITQSPKYLFRKEGQNVTLSCEQNLNHDAMYWYRQDPGQGLRLIYYSQIVNDFQKGDIAEGYSVSREKKESFPLTVTSAQKNPTAFYLCASSISRSGSTAKNIQYFGAGTRLSVL.